This entry lists 2 T cell receptor beta chains sequenced from one sample in a study of blood T cell repertoires in COVID-19. Generated by immunoSEQ multiplex PCR, the TCRdb table keeps only in-frame clones and is missing some. The sample carries over 150,000 clones, about 90% recorded once. Sequenced sample: peripheral blood. These receptor sequences come from a man aged 45-65 years with acute or convalescent COVID-19.

Note on this clone: The same CDR3 also results from other DNA sequences found in this sample. The rearrangement joins TRBV19 to TRBJ1-5; 11 positions agree with TRBD1. The CDR3 loop spans 14 amino acids. V was clipped by 5 bases and J by 4 bases; unmatched bases: 1. The germline V gene has CDR1 LNHDA and CDR2 SQIVND (reference sequence). Here the CDR3 reads CASSGTGGNQPQHF. CDR3 sequence (DNA): TGTGCCAGTAGTGGGACAGGGGGTAATCAGCCCCAGCATTTT.

The rearrangement joins TRBV5-1 to TRBJ2-6, with D perhaps matching TRBD1 (5 bases). Per germline, CDR1 SGHRS and CDR2 YFSETQ. V shed 4 bases and J shed 0 bases, with 14 bases lying between them. This CDR3 contains 17 residues. CDR3 sequence reads: CASSSRVDSSGANVLTF. CDR3 coding DNA: TGCGCCAGCAGCAGTAGGGTTGACAGCTCTGGGGCCAACGTCCTGACTTTC.